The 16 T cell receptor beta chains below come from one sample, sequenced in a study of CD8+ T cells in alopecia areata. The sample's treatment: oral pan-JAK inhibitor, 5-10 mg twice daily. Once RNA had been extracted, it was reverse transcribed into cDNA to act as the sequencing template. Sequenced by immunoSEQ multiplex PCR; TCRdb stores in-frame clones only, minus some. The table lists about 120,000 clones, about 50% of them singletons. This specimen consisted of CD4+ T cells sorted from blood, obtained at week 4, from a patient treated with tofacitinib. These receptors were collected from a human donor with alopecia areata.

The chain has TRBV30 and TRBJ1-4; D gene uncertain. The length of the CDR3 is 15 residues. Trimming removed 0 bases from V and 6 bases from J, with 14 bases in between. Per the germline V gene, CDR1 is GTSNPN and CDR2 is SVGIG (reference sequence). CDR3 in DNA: TGTGCCTGGAGTGTAAAGGGTTTGGCGGATGAAAAACTGTTTTTT. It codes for CAWSVKGLADEKLFF.

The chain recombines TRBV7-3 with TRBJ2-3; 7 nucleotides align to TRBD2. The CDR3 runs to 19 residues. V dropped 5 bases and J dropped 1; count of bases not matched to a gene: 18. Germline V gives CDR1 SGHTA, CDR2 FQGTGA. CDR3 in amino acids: CASSPPGASGRLRTDTQYF. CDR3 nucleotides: TGTGCCAGCAGCCCTCCTGGGGCTAGCGGCAGATTACGCACAGATACGCAGTATTTT.

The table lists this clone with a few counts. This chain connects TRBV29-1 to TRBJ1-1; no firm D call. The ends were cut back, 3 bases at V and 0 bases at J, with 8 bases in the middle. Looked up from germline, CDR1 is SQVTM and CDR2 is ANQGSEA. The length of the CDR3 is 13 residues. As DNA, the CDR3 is TGCAGCGTTGAGAAGCCCATGAACACTGAAGCTTTCTTT. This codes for CSVEKPMNTEAFF.

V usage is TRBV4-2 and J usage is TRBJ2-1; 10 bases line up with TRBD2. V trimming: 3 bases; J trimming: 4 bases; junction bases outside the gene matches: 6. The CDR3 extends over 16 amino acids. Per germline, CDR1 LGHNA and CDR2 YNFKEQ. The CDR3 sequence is CASSHLLSGRYNEQFF. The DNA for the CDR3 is TGTGCCAGCAGCCACCTACTTAGCGGGAGGTACAATGAGCAGTTCTTC.

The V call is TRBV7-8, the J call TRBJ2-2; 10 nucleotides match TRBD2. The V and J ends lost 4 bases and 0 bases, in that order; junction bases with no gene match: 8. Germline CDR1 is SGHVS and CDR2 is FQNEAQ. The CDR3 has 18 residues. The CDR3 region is CASSSRTSGPSNTGELFF. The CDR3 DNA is TGTGCCAGCAGCTCCCGGACTAGCGGCCCTTCGAACACCGGGGAGCTGTTTTTT. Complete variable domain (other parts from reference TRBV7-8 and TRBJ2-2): GAGVSQSPRYKVAKRGQDVALRCDPISGHVSLFWYQQALGQGPEFLTYFQNEAQLDKSGLPSDRFFAERPEGSVSTLKIQRTQQEDSAVYLCASSSRTSGPSNTGELFFGEGSRLTVL.

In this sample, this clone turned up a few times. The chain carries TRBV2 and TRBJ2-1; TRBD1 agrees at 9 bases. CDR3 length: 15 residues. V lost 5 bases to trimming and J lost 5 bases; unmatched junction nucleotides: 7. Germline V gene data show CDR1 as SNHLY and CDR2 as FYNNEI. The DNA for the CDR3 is TGTGCCAGCAGTCCTCAGGGGACAGGGAACAATGAGCAGTTCTTC. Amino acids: CASSPQGTGNNEQFF. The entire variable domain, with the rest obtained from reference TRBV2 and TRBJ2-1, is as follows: EPEVTQTPSHQVTQMGQEVILRCVPISNHLYFYWYRQILGQKVEFLVSFYNNEISEKSEIFDDQFSVERPDGSNFTLKIRSTKLEDSAMYFCASSPQGTGNNEQFFGPGTRLTVL.

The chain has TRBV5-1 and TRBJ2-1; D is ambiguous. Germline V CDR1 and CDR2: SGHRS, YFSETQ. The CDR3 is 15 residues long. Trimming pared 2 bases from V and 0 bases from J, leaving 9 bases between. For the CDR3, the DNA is TGCGCCAGCAGCTTAACCCAGAGCTCCTACAATGAGCAGTTCTTC. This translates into CASSLTQSSYNEQFF.

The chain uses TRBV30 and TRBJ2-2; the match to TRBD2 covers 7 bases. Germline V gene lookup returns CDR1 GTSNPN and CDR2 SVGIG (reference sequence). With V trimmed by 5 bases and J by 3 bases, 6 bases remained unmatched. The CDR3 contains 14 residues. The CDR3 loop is CAWSPGGYTGELFF. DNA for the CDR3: TGTGCCTGGTCCCCCGGGGGGTACACCGGGGAGCTGTTTTTT.

CDR3: CASSHTTLGEQYF. The CDR3 DNA reads as TGTGCCAGCAGCCACACAACGTTGGGGGAGCAGTACTTC. J is TRBJ2-7 and V is TRBV14; D is ambiguous. The CDR3 is 13 amino acids. V was cut by 3 bases and J by 7 bases, with 13 bases left in between. Germline CDR1 and CDR2: SGHDN and FVKESK.

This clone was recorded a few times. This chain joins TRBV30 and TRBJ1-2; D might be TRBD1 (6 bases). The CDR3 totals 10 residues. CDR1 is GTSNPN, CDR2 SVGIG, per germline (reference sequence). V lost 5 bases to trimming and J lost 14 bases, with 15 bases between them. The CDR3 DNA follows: TGTGCCTGGGGCTGGGACACAGTGACCTTC. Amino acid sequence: CAWGWDTVTF.

The CDR3 region is CASSEMPYLMNTEAFF. Written as DNA, the CDR3 is TGTGCCAGCAGCGAAATGCCGTACCTCATGAACACTGAAGCTTTCTTT. The chain has TRBV11-2 and TRBJ1-1; D remains unclear. Germline CDR1 SGHAT, CDR2 FQNNGV. This CDR3 has 16 residues. Trimming cost V 5 bases and J 0 bases, with 16 bases left between them.

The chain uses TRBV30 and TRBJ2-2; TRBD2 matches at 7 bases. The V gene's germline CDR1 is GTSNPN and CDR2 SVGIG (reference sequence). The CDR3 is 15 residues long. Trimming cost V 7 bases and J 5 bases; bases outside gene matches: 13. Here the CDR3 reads CASDPAGVGTGELFF. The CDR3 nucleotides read TGTGCCTCCGACCCGGCGGGAGTGGGAACCGGGGAGCTGTTTTTT.

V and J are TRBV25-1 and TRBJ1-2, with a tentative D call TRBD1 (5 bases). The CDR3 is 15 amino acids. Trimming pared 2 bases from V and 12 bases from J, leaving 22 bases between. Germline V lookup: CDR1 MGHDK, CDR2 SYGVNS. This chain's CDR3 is CASSEESTARLNHTF. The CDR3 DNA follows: TGTGCCAGCAGTGAAGAATCGACAGCCCGGTTGAACCACACCTTC.

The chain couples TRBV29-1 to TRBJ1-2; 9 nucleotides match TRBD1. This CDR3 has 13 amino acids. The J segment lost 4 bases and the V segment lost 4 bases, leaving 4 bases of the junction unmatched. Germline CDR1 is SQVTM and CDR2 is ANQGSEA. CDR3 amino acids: CSVGQGVFYGYTF. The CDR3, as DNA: TGCAGCGTTGGACAGGGGGTTTTCTATGGCTACACCTTC.

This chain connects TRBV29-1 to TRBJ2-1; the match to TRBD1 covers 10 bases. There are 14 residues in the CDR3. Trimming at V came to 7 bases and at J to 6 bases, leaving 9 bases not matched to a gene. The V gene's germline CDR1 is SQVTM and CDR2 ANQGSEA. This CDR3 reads CSAWTGGGSNEQFF. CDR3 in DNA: TGCAGCGCCTGGACAGGGGGGGGATCCAATGAGCAGTTCTTC.

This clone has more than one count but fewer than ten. CDR3: CSAGRLSSYNEQFF. The CDR3 DNA follows: TGCAGCGCTGGACGGTTGAGCTCCTACAATGAGCAGTTCTTC. This chain uses TRBV29-1 with TRBJ2-1, with D uncertain. With 7 bases removed from V and 0 bases from J, the gap between germline ends came to 13 bases. CDR3 length equals 14 residues. Germline lookup yields CDR1 SQVTM and CDR2 ANQGSEA.